Reported below is one T cell receptor (beta chain). Its antigen remains unknown. The entry originates in a study of graft-versus-host responses after intestinal transplantation. For the study at large: Among the recipients, transplants were multivisceral, liver-intestinal, or isolated intestinal. Among the recipients, all got anti-thymocyte globulin induction and then tacrolimus and steroids for around 3 years.

Whole-study findings and limits: Peak circulating GvH clone levels were associated with early post-transplant HvG declines. Some GvH clones were seen earlier in gut or blood, suggesting intestinal origin.

Repertoires were generated with immunoSEQ multiplex PCR, while TCRdb's copy carries only in-frame clones and drops some. Of around 55,000 clones in the sample, more than 80% were seen once. Germline V gives CDR1 SGDLS, CDR2 YYNGEE. The CDR3 contains 16 residues. V lost 0 bases and J lost 2; bases outside the gene matches: 5. V is TRBV9 and J is TRBJ2-1; TRBD1 agrees at 7 bases. The TCR sequence derives from a human donor who was the organ donor for an intestinal transplant. This material consisted of unstimulated CD4+ T cells sorted from spleen or lymph node cells, taken before transplant. CDR3: CASSVGGGATYNEQFF. DNA of the CDR3: TGTGCCAGCAGCGTAGGAGGGGGCGCGACCTACAATGAGCAGTTCTTC.